Listed below are T cell receptor beta chains from one sample, sequenced in a study of shared clonotypes between healthy human individuals. Assay: immunoSEQ multiplex PCR; the TCRdb copy retains only in-frame clones and omits some. The sample yields 550,000 to 850,000 clones, over 60% seen once. Material for sequencing was memory CD4+ T cells sorted from blood. The source is a woman in her 30s in good health. CDR3s include the opening cysteine and the closing phenylalanine or tryptophan. Fields, in order: D gene, V gene, J gene, clone size, CDR3 DNA, CDR3 protein. The D gene is left open where the match is weak. Rows give clone size only sometimes, using once, few, many, or a class for an expanded clone.

-	TRBV28	TRBJ1-2	few	TGTGCCAGCAGTTTCAGATATGGCTACACCTTC	CASSFRYGYTF
-	TRBV5-1	TRBJ2-6	once	TGCGCCAGCAGCTTGGGGCCTCCCGGGGGGGCCAACGTCCTGACTTTC	CASSLGPPGGANVLTF
TRBD2	TRBV7-9	TRBJ2-3	-	TGTGCCAGCAGCTTATTTGTCAAGACTAGCGGGAGGTCACATACGCAGTATTTT	CASSLFVKTSGRSHTQYF
TRBD1	TRBV11-2	TRBJ2-7	-	TGTGCCAGCAGCTTAGGGGCAGGGGGCACACGAATCTCAGCCTACGAGCAGTACTTC	CASSLGAGGTRISAYEQYF
-	TRBV7-9	TRBJ1-4	-	TGTGCCAGCAGCACAGCCGAAAAACTGTTTTTT	CASSTAEKLFF
TRBD2	TRBV7-3	TRBJ2-1	few	TGTGCCAGCAGCGATCGACTAGCGGGAGATTCTGAGCAGTTCTTC	CASSDRLAGDSEQFF
-	TRBV27	TRBJ1-3	-	TGTGCCAGCAGTTCAAGACAGAACTCTGGAAACACCATATATTTT	CASSSRQNSGNTIYF
-	TRBV6-1	TRBJ2-7	-	TGTGCCAGCACGCAGGGGGGCGGACACTCCTACGAGCAGTACTTC	CASTQGGGHSYEQYF
-	TRBV5-1	TRBJ2-3	-	TGCGCCAGCAGGCTCTCGTCAGGCACAGATACGCAGTATTTT	CASRLSSGTDTQYF
TRBD1	TRBV28	TRBJ1-1	-	TGTGCCAGCAGTTTCCCACCCCGACAGGGTCGGACTGAAGCTTTCTTT	CASSFPPRQGRTEAFF
-	TRBV6-1	TRBJ2-1	-	TGTGCCAGCAGTGAAAGGTGGATAACAGAAGTTAGGCTCTTC	CASSERWITEVRLF
-	TRBV28	TRBJ1-1	-	TGTGCCAGCAGCCGCGGATTCGGGTGGACTGAAGCTTTCTTT	CASSRGFGWTEAFF
-	TRBV28	TRBJ1-2	few	TGTGCCAGCAGTCCCCCCTCCGAAAGGGGCTACACCTTC	CASSPPSERGYTF
TRBD2	TRBV28	TRBJ2-3	-	TGTGCCAGCAGCTTCACCGGGAGGGCCCTCACAGATACGCAGTATTTT	CASSFTGRALTDTQYF
-	TRBV5-1	TRBJ2-1	-	TGCGCCAGCAGCTTGGCCTCGGGGGCGTACAATGAGCAGTTCTTC	CASSLASGAYNEQFF
-	TRBV21-1	TRBJ2-2	-	TGTGCCAGCAGCAATGGGATCACGTGGCGGCGAGGCACCGGGGAGCTGTTTTTT	CASSNGITWRRGTGELFF
-	TRBV2	TRBJ2-5	-	TGTGCCAGCAGTGATAACCGAGAGACCCAGTACTTC	CASSDNRETQYF
-	TRBV7-7	TRBJ2-5	-	TGTGCCAGCACCCCCCTAGGGGGGTCTGGCCAAGAGACCCAGTACTTC	CASTPLGGSGQETQYF